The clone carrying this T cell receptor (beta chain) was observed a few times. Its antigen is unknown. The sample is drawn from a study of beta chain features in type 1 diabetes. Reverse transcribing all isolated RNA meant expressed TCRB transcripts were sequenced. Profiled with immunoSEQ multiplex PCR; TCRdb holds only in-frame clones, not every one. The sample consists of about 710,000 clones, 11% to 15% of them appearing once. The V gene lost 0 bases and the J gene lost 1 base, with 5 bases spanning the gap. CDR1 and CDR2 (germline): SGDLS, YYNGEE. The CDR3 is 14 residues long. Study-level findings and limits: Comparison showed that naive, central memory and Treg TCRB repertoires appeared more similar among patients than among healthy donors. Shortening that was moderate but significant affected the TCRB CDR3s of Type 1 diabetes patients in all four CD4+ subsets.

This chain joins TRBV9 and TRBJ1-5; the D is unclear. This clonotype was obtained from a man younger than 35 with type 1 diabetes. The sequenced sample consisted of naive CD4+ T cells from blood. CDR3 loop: CASSVGRSNQPQHF. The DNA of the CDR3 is TGTGCCAGCAGCGTAGGTAGGAGCAATCAGCCCCAGCATTTT.